This T cell receptor beta chain appears in the sequencing data of a study of OX40 agonist ivuxolimab in advanced cancers. Study-level information: Six ivuxolimab dose levels, 0.01 to 10 mg/kg, were given intravenously every 2 weeks.

Regarding this clone: Its antigen is undetermined.

Whole-study results and caveats: Both CD4+ and CD8+ T cell populations in blood had undergone clonal expansion by week 6 at 0.1 to 3.0 mg/kg.

The data were produced by immunoSEQ multiplex PCR, yet TCRdb's version contains in-frame clones alone and is incomplete. The profile covers over 85,000 clones, with about 86% appearing a single time and around 6% taken by the ten largest. The sequence was obtained from an adult with an advanced solid tumor such as melanoma, head and neck, liver or kidney cancer. The sample in question was CD4+ or CD8+ T cells sorted from blood, obtained in a trial of the OX40 agonist ivuxolimab.

The CDR3 bases are TGTGCCAGCAGTTACCTAACAGGGGATAGCAAAAAACTGTTTTTT. This sequence encodes CASSYLTGDSKKLFF. V is TRBV6-6 and J is TRBJ1-4; 7 bases line up with TRBD1. The length of the CDR3 is 15 residues. Germline-derived CDR1 and CDR2 are MNHNY and SVGAGI (reference sequence). V lost 2 bases to trimming and J lost 9 bases; unmatched junction nucleotides: 9.